This TCR beta chain was identified during a study of cytomegalovirus exposure and HLA in healthy donors. At the level of the study: In a previous analysis, nearly 120 million unique TCR beta sequences were found from some 180 million T cells.

Study outcomes and limitations: The HLA-A and HLA-B alleles of most subjects were reportedly predicted accurately from TCR beta sequences.

Both 60 Vbeta primers and 13 Jbeta primers went into the PCR. Profiled with immunoSEQ multiplex PCR; TCRdb holds only in-frame clones, not every one. Its listing shows 75,000 to 80,000 clones. In the case of this clone: Its target is unknown.

This TCR came from a man aged 18-30 years in good health and CMV-seropositive. The specimen sequenced was PBMCs.

The CDR3 loop is CATSEFGGTYEQYF. The DNA of the CDR3 is TGTGCCACAAGTGAATTCGGAGGGACCTACGAGCAGTACTTC. The V call is TRBV28, the J call TRBJ2-7; possibly TRBD2 for D (6 bases). The CDR3 extends over 14 amino acids. Trimming cost V 10 bases and J 2 bases, with 18 bases left between them. Germline V gives CDR1 MDHEN, CDR2 SYDVKM.